Below are 13 T cell receptor beta chains sequenced from a single sample in a study of early T cells in non-severe SARS-CoV-2 infection. TCRdb used MiXCR to reprocess the 5' RACE reads, holding one entry per CDR3 protein. The data show 80,000 to 95,000 distinct CDR3 sequences, roughly an eighth seen once. The material sequenced was whole blood. These receptors came from an adult who was a healthcare worker with PCR-confirmed SARS-CoV-2 infection or an uninfected control (not recorded which).

This clonotype was observed at least ten times. V usage is TRBV28 and J usage is TRBJ1-5, with D perhaps TRBD1 (5 bases). Germline lookup yields CDR1 MDHEN and CDR2 SYDVKM. V was cut by 9 bases and J by 1 base, with 10 bases left in between. The CDR3 consists of 13 residues. CDR3: CASTRDSNQPQHF. CDR3 sequence (DNA): TGTGCCAGTACCCGGGACAGCAATCAGCCCCAGCATTTT.

In this sample, this clonotype turned up many times. This chain uses TRBV11-3 with TRBJ2-3; the D is unclear. Per germline, CDR1 SGHNT and CDR2 YENEEA. V shed 4 bases and J shed 3 bases, with 5 bases lying between them. The CDR3 extends over 12 amino acids. The CDR3, as DNA: TGTGCCAGCAGCTCGATTACAGATACGCAGTATTTT. This codes for CASSSITDTQYF.

CDR3 residues: CSASRQGRTDTQYF. The CDR3, as DNA: TGCAGTGCTAGTCGGCAGGGACGCACAGATACGCAGTATTTT. The chain combines TRBV20-1 with TRBJ2-3, with D perhaps assigned TRBD1 or TRBD2 (5 bases each). Trimming took 3 bases from V and 1 from J, leaving 11 bases between them. CDR1 is DFQATT and CDR2 is SNEGSKA in the germline V gene (reference sequence). The CDR3 sequence is 14 residues long.

The chain joins TRBV7-2 to TRBJ2-5, with unresolved D. CDR1 SGHTA and CDR2 FQGNSA come from the germline V gene. The CDR3 is made up of 15 amino acids. Trimming removed 1 base from V and 2 bases from J, with 11 bases in between. CDR3 loop: CASSLDPVGQETQYF. CDR3 nucleotides: TGTGCCAGCAGCTTAGACCCAGTCGGACAAGAGACCCAGTACTTC.

Only a few counts were recorded for this clonotype. This chain connects TRBV7-2 to TRBJ1-6, with D perhaps matching TRBD1 (6 bases). This CDR3 is 15 amino acids long. The V end lost 6 bases, the J end lost 5 bases, and 14 bases lay between the germline ends. Germline assignment: CDR1 SGHTA and CDR2 FQGNSA. As DNA, the CDR3 is TGTGCCAGCAGGGAACAGGGAGGCGATAATTCACCCCTCCACTTT. It is translated as CASREQGGDNSPLHF.

The chain couples TRBV7-2 to TRBJ2-7; TRBD2 agrees at 7 bases. V shed 7 bases, J shed 5 bases, and the junction held 8 bases outside the gene matches. The CDR3 runs 13 residues. CDR1 SGHTA and CDR2 FQGNSA come from the germline V gene. CDR3 protein: CASTYKAGDEQYF. In DNA form, the CDR3 reads TGTGCCAGCACCTACAAGGCGGGAGACGAGCAGTACTTC.

This clonotype turned up a few times. This chain links TRBV6-1 with TRBJ1-1, with a tentative D call TRBD1 (5 bases). This CDR3 is 15 amino acids long. CDR1 and CDR2 (germline): MNHNS, SASEGT. V was trimmed by 5 bases and J by 5 bases, leaving 18 bases between them. Written as DNA, the CDR3 is TGTGCCAGCAGTACCCCGGACATGCGAGGGACTGAAGCTTTCTTT. Translating it yields CASSTPDMRGTEAFF.

The chain carries TRBV11-2 and TRBJ2-2; the D is unclear. CDR3 length equals 16 residues. V lost 5 bases and J 0 bases, leaving 13 bases between the germline ends. The V gene's germline CDR1 is SGHAT and CDR2 FQNNGV. CDR3 sequence reads: CASSRGIGSNTGELFF. For the CDR3, the DNA is TGTGCCAGCAGCCGAGGAATCGGGTCGAACACCGGGGAGCTGTTTTTT.

As DNA, the CDR3 is TGTGCCAGCAGCTTGTTCAAGTCCTACGAGCAGTACTTC. This gives the protein CASSLFKSYEQYF. The chain uses TRBV5-5 and TRBJ2-7; D is unclear. The germline V gene encodes CDR1 SGHKS and CDR2 YYEKEE (reference sequence). This CDR3 region has 13 residues. With 1 base removed from V and 1 base from J, the gap between germline ends came to 6 bases. The full variable domain, its missing parts supplied by reference TRBV5-5 and TRBJ2-7, is DAGVTQSPTHLIKTRGQQVTLRCSPISGHKSVSWYQQVLGQGPQFIFQYYEKEERGRGNFPDRFSARQFPNYSSELNVNALLLGDSALYLCASSLFKSYEQYFGPGTRLTVT.

Only a few counts were recorded for this clonotype. This sequence joins TRBV6-2 or TRBV6-3 and TRBJ1-2, with D maybe TRBD1 (6 bases). The CDR3 runs 11 residues. Germline V gives CDR1 MNHEY, CDR2 SVGEGT. The ends were cut back, 6 bases at V and 7 bases at J, with 9 bases in the middle. The CDR3 region has the DNA TGTGCCAGCAGACAGGGTCGTGGCTACACCTTC. Its protein is CASRQGRGYTF.

With respect to this clonotype: This may stem from a read error, because a much larger clone lies one nucleotide away. The conserved phenylalanine or tryptophan normally closing the CDR3 is absent here, so this likely arose from a read error. The chain links TRBV18 to TRBJ1-6; a weak D match, TRBD1 (6 bases). The CDR3 spans 13 residues. Germline lookup yields CDR1 KGHSH and CDR2 LQKENI. V lost 5 bases, J lost 8 bases, and 10 bases lay in between. The CDR3 spells CASSYRVYSPLHY. CDR3 DNA sequence: TGTGCCAGCTCATACAGGGTTTATTCACCCCTCCACTAT.

The V and J genes are TRBV6-2 or TRBV6-3 and TRBJ2-3, with 11 nucleotides matching TRBD2. Germline trimming cut 4 bases from V and 3 bases from J; bases unmatched to any gene: 12. The CDR3 runs to 18 residues. Germline V gene data show CDR1 as MNHEY and CDR2 as SVGEGT. The CDR3 nucleotides are TGTGCCAGCAGTTCAACCTGGGCGACTAGCGGGGTGACAGATACGCAGTATTTT. This sequence encodes CASSSTWATSGVTDTQYF.

This clonotype was observed many times. V usage is TRBV5-4 and J usage is TRBJ1-2; D gene ambiguous. Trimming stripped 5 bases from V and 1 base from J, with 12 bases between. CDR3 length: 14 amino acids. CDR1 and CDR2 from the germline V gene are SGHNT and YYREEE (reference sequence). The CDR3 DNA is TGTGCCAGCAGTCCCCGGGGAGGTAACTATGGCTACACCTTC. Its translation is CASSPRGGNYGYTF.